The 14 T cell receptor beta chains below were found in one sample sequenced in a study of control samples from healthy donors and cancer patients. Assay: immunoSEQ multiplex PCR; the TCRdb copy retains only in-frame clones and omits some. The sample consists of 40,000 to 60,000 clones, 87% of them appearing once. Sample: PBMCs. The receptor source for this set is a man in his fifties or sixties with head and neck cancer.

V is TRBV27 and J is TRBJ2-6, with D maybe TRBD1 (6 bases). Trimming removed 0 bases from V and 2 bases from J, with 20 bases in between. This CDR3 is 20 amino acids long. Germline V gene data show CDR1 as MNHEY and CDR2 as SMNVEV (reference sequence). In nucleotides, the CDR3 is TGTGCCAGCAGTTTATCGCTTTGGACAGCAATATCGGCTGGGGCCAACGTCCTGACTTTC. Protein: CASSLSLWTAISAGANVLTF.

In its sample, this clone was seen a few times. This chain uses TRBV15 with TRBJ2-7, with D unclear. The germline CDR1 and CDR2 sequences are LNHNV and YYDKDF (reference sequence). The CDR3 sequence is 13 residues long. Trimming took off 0 bases at V and 7 bases at J, with 10 bases between the two ends. CDR3 coding DNA: TGTGCCACCAGCAGAGATGTAAGCCGTGAGCAGTACTTC. As protein: CATSRDVSREQYF.

This clone is medium-sized by share. The gene calls are TRBV30 and TRBJ1-1, with D unclear. The germline gives CDR1 GTSNPN, CDR2 SVGIG (reference sequence). This CDR3 has 13 amino acids. V lost 2 bases and J lost 3, with 10 bases in between. The CDR3 DNA sequence: TGTGCCTGGAGTTGGGCCTTGGACACTGAAGCTTTCTTT. Residues: CAWSWALDTEAFF. The full variable domain, rest sourced from reference TRBV30 and TRBJ1-1, is SQTIHQWPATLVQPVGSPLSLECTVEGTSNPNLYWYRQAAGRGLQLLFYSVGIGQISSEVPQNLSASRPQDRQFILSSKKLLLSDSGFYLCAWSWALDTEAFFGQGTRLTVV.

The chain links TRBV15 to TRBJ1-5; D gene uncertain. The ends were cut back, 0 bases at V and 3 bases at J, with 6 bases in the middle. CDR3 length: 14 amino acids. The V gene's germline CDR1 is LNHNV and CDR2 YYDKDF (reference sequence). CDR3 region: CATSRDLVNQPQHF. In nucleotides, the CDR3 is TGTGCCACCAGCAGAGATCTTGTCAATCAGCCCCAGCATTTT.

V usage is TRBV11-3 and J usage is TRBJ2-6; TRBD2 agrees at 9 bases. This CDR3 is built from 18 residues. The V and J ends lost 5 bases and 0 bases, in that order; junction bases with no gene match: 8. Germline loops: CDR1 SGHNT, CDR2 YENEEA. CDR3 protein: CASSPKLAGNSGANVLTF. The CDR3 nucleotides are TGTGCCAGCAGCCCAAAGCTAGCGGGGAACTCTGGGGCCAACGTCCTGACTTTC.

The chain links TRBV6-5 to TRBJ2-7; D tentatively reads TRBD1 or TRBD2 (5 bases each). Trimming left V 5 bases short and J 4 bases short, with 12 bases between. The CDR3 consists of 13 residues. Germline CDR1 is MNHEY and CDR2 is SVGAGI. CDR3 in DNA: TGTGCCAGCAGTCGGGACGGCGGTTACGAGCAGTACTTC. Its protein product is CASSRDGGYEQYF.

As to this clone: Sequence at one end of the junction differs from germline and may be a read error. The chain uses TRBV7-8 and TRBJ2-7; possible D gene TRBD1, 6 bases. Germline CDR1 SGHVS, CDR2 FQNEAQ. The CDR3 covers 15 residues. The CDR3 nucleotides are TGTGCCGGCAGCTTCCGGGACACCGCCTCCTACGAGCAGTACTTC. It codes for CAGSFRDTASYEQYF.

The chain combines TRBV5-4 with TRBJ1-2; 8 bases are a match to TRBD1. V shed 1 base, J shed 8 bases, and the junction held 10 bases outside the gene matches. The CDR3 is made up of 15 amino acids. Germline V gene sequence: CDR1 SGHNT, CDR2 YYREEE (reference sequence). The CDR3 sequence: CASSLFLGQGLGYTF. CDR3 in DNA: TGTGCCAGCAGCTTGTTCCTTGGACAGGGACTCGGCTACACCTTC. Full variable domain (outside the CDR3, taken from reference TRBV5-4 and TRBJ1-2): ETGVTQSPTHLIKTRGQQVTLRCSSQSGHNTVSWYQQALGQGPQFIFQYYREEENGRGNFPPRFSGLQFPNYSSELNVNALELDDSALYLCASSLFLGQGLGYTFGSGTRLTVV.

The chain employs TRBV3-1 (or the pseudogene TRBV3-2) and TRBJ2-7; D gene uncertain. The V gene lost 8 bases and the J gene lost 5 bases, with 16 bases spanning the gap. CDR1 and CDR2 from the germline V gene are LGHDT and YNNKEL (reference sequence). The CDR3 sequence is 13 residues long. The CDR3 sequence is CASGGPMPNEQYF. The CDR3 DNA follows: TGTGCCAGCGGTGGACCCATGCCCAACGAGCAGTACTTC.

V gene TRBV7-9 combines with J gene TRBJ1-4, with D tentatively TRBD1 (5 bases). The CDR3 is made up of 16 amino acids. Germline CDR1 and CDR2: SEHNR and FQNEAQ (reference sequence). V was cut by 0 bases and J by 5 bases, with 13 bases left in between. The CDR3 loop is CASSLATGDSNEKLFF. In DNA, the CDR3 is TGTGCCAGCAGCTTAGCTACCGGCGACAGCAATGAAAAACTGTTTTTT.

The chain combines TRBV9 with TRBJ1-6, with D possibly matching TRBD1 (6 bases). Trimming pared 4 bases from V and 3 bases from J, leaving 14 bases between. Germline V CDR1 and CDR2: SGDLS, YYNGEE. CDR3 length equals 16 residues. The CDR3: CASSSGVGDYNSPLHF. In DNA form, the CDR3 reads TGTGCCAGCAGCTCAGGGGTAGGGGACTATAATTCACCCCTCCACTTT.

J is TRBJ2-1 and V is TRBV7-2; 10 positions agree with TRBD2. The CDR3 is 18 amino acids. V gave up 1 base and J gave up 4 bases; unmatched junction bases: 10. Germline CDR1 and CDR2: SGHTA and FQGNSA. CDR3 nucleotide sequence: TGTGCCAGCAGCTTAGGCGTTTTGGCTAGCGGGAGTTACAATGAGCAGTTCTTC. Translating it yields CASSLGVLASGSYNEQFF. The whole variable domain, remainder taken from reference TRBV7-2 and TRBJ2-1, is GAGVSQSPSNKVTEKGKDVELRCDPISGHTALYWYRQSLGQGLEFLIYFQGNSAPDKSGLPSDRFSAERTGGSVSTLTIQRTQQEDSAVYLCASSLGVLASGSYNEQFFGPGTRLTVL.

This clone turned up a few times. V usage is TRBV18 and J usage is TRBJ2-7; TRBD1 aligns across 7 bases. After removal of 4 bases from V and 2 bases from J, the junction contained 5 bases not matched to a gene. The germline V gene encodes CDR1 KGHSH and CDR2 LQKENI. This CDR3 is 14 amino acids long. The CDR3 nucleotides read TGTGCCAGCTCACAGGGGGCGCTCACCTACGAGCAGTACTTC. Translating gives CASSQGALTYEQYF. Together with reference TRBV18 and TRBJ2-7, the CDR3 gives the full variable domain: NAGVMQNPRHLVRRRGQEARLRCSPMKGHSHVYWYRQLPEEGLKFMVYLQKENIIDESGMPKERFSAEFPKEGPSILRIQQVVRGDSAAYFCASSQGALTYEQYFGPGTRLTVT.

The chain links TRBV11-2 to TRBJ1-5; 10 bases line up with TRBD1. The CDR3 is made up of 15 amino acids. After removal of 6 bases from V and 4 bases from J, the junction contained 6 bases not matched to a gene. Germline V CDR1 and CDR2: SGHAT, FQNNGV. The CDR3 protein is CASSLRTGGNQPQHF. DNA of the CDR3: TGTGCCAGCAGTCTCCGGACAGGGGGTAATCAGCCCCAGCATTTT.